This T cell receptor (beta chain) is drawn from a study of blood T cells in healthy people across ages. Study-level background: About one barcoded beta molecule per two T cells was captured by template switching.

Worth noting for this clonotype: Its antigen is undetermined.

Study-level findings and limits: The CMV status of each donor remained undetermined, and this could have confounded shifts in expanded clonotypes.

Primed by a sample-barcoded 5' primer and a J-beta primer mix, a second PCR proceeded for 7 to 11 cycles. Sequencing of every sample gave 3 million or more CDR3-containing paired-end reads. MiXCR was run by TCRdb on the 5' RACE reads, yielding one entry per CDR3 protein. Of roughly 1,800,000 distinct CDR3 sequences listed, 49% were seen once; the top ten hold around 2.1%. No fewer than 6 micrograms of total RNA were isolated from every sample. The CDR3 length is 16 residues. From germline, CDR1 is LGHNA and CDR2 YSLEER. The ends were cut back, 6 bases at V and 0 bases at J, with 12 bases in the middle.

The genes are TRBV4-3 and TRBJ2-6; D is ambiguous. Material: blood. This sequence originates from a woman between 35 and 50 years old in good health. DNA of the CDR3: TGCGCCAGCAGTCCTAAACCAGCCTCTGGGGCCAACGTCCTGACTTTC. It is translated as CASSPKPASGANVLTF.